A single sample gave rise to the 24 T cell receptor beta chains below, sequenced in a study of radiation and T cells in renal cell carcinoma. Produced via immunoSEQ multiplex PCR; TCRdb's table is partial and in-frame only. Of about 150,000 clones in the sample, roughly nine tenths were seen once. Noted time point: baseline pretreatment blood. As to treatment: 15 Gy SBRT to primary tumor, nephrectomy 4 weeks later. The sample was blood, taken from a patient whose treatment included radiotherapy and nephrectomy. These TCRs come from a woman aged 70 to 79 with renal cell carcinoma.

The V call is TRBV9, the J call TRBJ2-2; D perhaps matches TRBD1 (6 bases). Trimming removed 2 bases at V and 1 base at J, with 12 bases between. Germline V gene data show CDR1 as SGDLS and CDR2 as YYNGEE. The CDR3 runs 16 residues. CDR3 sequence reads: CASSVSGVGNTGELFF. Here the CDR3 DNA reads TGTGCCAGCAGCGTTTCAGGGGTTGGGAACACCGGGGAGCTGTTTTTT.

This chain joins TRBV7-2 and TRBJ2-3; 8 bases fit TRBD1. V shed 2 bases and J 3 bases; nucleotides not matched to a gene: 7. The germline gives CDR1 SGHTA, CDR2 FQGNSA. The CDR3 is 16 residues long. In DNA form, the CDR3 reads TGTGCCAGCAGCTTATATACAGGGGGGAGAACAGATACGCAGTATTTT. This gives the protein CASSLYTGGRTDTQYF.

The chain carries TRBV11-2 and TRBJ2-3; the D is unclear. Germline-derived CDR1 and CDR2 are SGHAT and FQNNGV. Deletions cut 6 bases from V and 5 bases from J, with 9 bases between. The CDR3 sequence is 12 residues long. The CDR3 here is CASRLSGDTQYF. The DNA of the CDR3 is TGTGCCAGCAGATTGTCGGGAGATACGCAGTATTTT. Supplemented by reference TRBV11-2 and TRBJ2-3, the full variable domain reads EAGVAQSPRYKIIEKRQSVAFWCNPISGHATLYWYQQILGQGPKLLIQFQNNGVVDDSQLPKDRFSAERLKGVDSTLKIQPAKLEDSAVYLCASRLSGDTQYFGPGTRLTVL.

The chain joins TRBV6-5 to TRBJ1-4; 7 nucleotides agree with TRBD1. This CDR3 has 16 residues. Losses at the gene ends were 0 bases for V and 5 bases for J; bases not matched to a gene: 6. CDR1 is MNHEY, CDR2 SVGAGI, per germline. The CDR3 protein is CASSYSGGTANEKLFF. The DNA of the CDR3 is TGTGCCAGCAGTTACTCCGGAGGGACAGCGAATGAAAAACTGTTTTTT.

The rearrangement joins TRBV6-6 to TRBJ1-1; the D gene is possibly TRBD1 (5 bases). From germline, CDR1 is MNHNY and CDR2 SVGAGI (reference sequence). The CDR3 sequence is 14 residues long. V was cut by 6 bases and J by 4 bases, with 15 bases left in between. The DNA for the CDR3 is TGTGCCAGCAGCCCAGGGTCGCAGGGCACTGAAGCTTTCTTT. As protein: CASSPGSQGTEAFF.

The chain recombines TRBV7-2 with TRBJ1-2; TRBD1 might be the D (5 bases). Germline V gene data show CDR1 as SGHTA and CDR2 as FQGNSA. This CDR3 region has 10 residues. V was trimmed by 0 bases and J by 13 bases, leaving 6 bases between them. CDR3 DNA: TGTGCCAGCAGCTTAGCAGGGGCCACCTTC. This sequence encodes CASSLAGATF.

The V and J genes are TRBV5-4 and TRBJ2-7, with D possibly TRBD1 on 6 matching bases. Trimming pared 4 bases from V and 2 bases from J, leaving 16 bases between. CDR1 and CDR2 (germline): SGHNT, YYREEE (reference sequence). The CDR3 covers 15 residues. The CDR3 DNA sequence: TGTGCCAGCAGCCAAACAGGGCCCACAACCTACGAGCAGTACTTC. Its translation: CASSQTGPTTYEQYF.

The CDR3 region is CASSVDSGGTDTQYF. The CDR3 nucleotides read TGTGCCAGCAGCGTTGATAGCGGGGGGACAGATACGCAGTATTTT. This chain uses TRBV9 with TRBJ2-3; 10 bases fit TRBD2. The CDR3 has 15 residues. Per germline, CDR1 SGDLS and CDR2 YYNGEE. V lost 2 bases to trimming and J lost 3 bases; unmatched junction nucleotides: 3.

V gene TRBV7-9 combines with J gene TRBJ1-5; weak D call: TRBD1 (5 bases). This CDR3 spans 13 amino acids. V was cut by 8 bases and J by 7 bases, with 15 bases left in between. Germline CDR1 SEHNR, CDR2 FQNEAQ (reference sequence). The CDR3 loop reads CASGGGSGQPQHF. The CDR3 nucleotides read TGTGCCAGCGGGGGAGGGTCAGGACAGCCCCAGCATTTT.

Here the CDR3 reads CASSPPGGLGNEQFF. Here the CDR3 DNA reads TGTGCCAGTAGCCCCCCGGGGGGGCTGGGCAATGAGCAGTTCTTC. The chain has TRBV19 and TRBJ2-1; TRBD2 agrees at 8 bases. The length of the CDR3 is 15 residues. Trimming removed 6 bases from V and 6 bases from J; junction bases left unmatched: 10. In germline, CDR1 is LNHDA, CDR2 SQIVND (reference sequence).

The genes are TRBV18 and TRBJ1-2, with unresolved D. CDR1 KGHSH and CDR2 LQKENI come from the germline V gene. CDR3 length equals 13 residues. The ends were cut back, 4 bases at V and 3 bases at J, with 9 bases in the middle. This chain's CDR3 is CASSLSADYGYTF. CDR3 DNA sequence: TGTGCCAGCTCACTTTCTGCCGACTATGGCTACACCTTC.

This chain uses TRBV7-6 with TRBJ1-3, with D hard to call. The CDR3 has 15 amino acids. The germline V gene encodes CDR1 SGHVS and CDR2 FNYEAQ. V shed 2 bases and J shed 2 bases, with 10 bases lying between them. Here the CDR3 DNA reads TGTGCCAGCAGCTTAAACAGTTTCCCTGGAAACACCATATATTTT. Translated, it gives CASSLNSFPGNTIYF.

The chain is built from TRBV7-8 and TRBJ2-5; 9 nucleotides align to TRBD1. Germline trimming cut 1 base from V and 4 bases from J; bases unmatched to any gene: 4. The germline V gene has CDR1 SGHVS and CDR2 FQNEAQ. The CDR3 consists of 15 residues. The CDR3 loop is CASSLGTGGSETQYF. CDR3 coding DNA: TGTGCCAGCAGCTTAGGAACAGGGGGCTCAGAGACCCAGTACTTC.

V usage is TRBV5-1 and J usage is TRBJ2-5; no clear D. CDR3 length: 12 residues. V was trimmed by 0 bases and J by 4 bases, leaving 4 bases between them. CDR1 is SGHRS, CDR2 YFSETQ, per germline. The CDR3 DNA reads as TGCGCCAGCAGCTTGGACAGAGAGACCCAGTACTTC. This sequence encodes CASSLDRETQYF.

This chain links TRBV6-5 with TRBJ2-7; the match to TRBD1 covers 7 bases. The J segment lost 4 bases and the V segment lost 5 bases, leaving 8 bases of the junction unmatched. CDR3 length: 14 amino acids. CDR1 is MNHEY, CDR2 SVGAGI, per germline. The CDR3 region has the DNA TGTGCCAGCAGTATCCGGGACAGAAATTACGAGCAGTACTTC. Translation gives CASSIRDRNYEQYF.

V and J are TRBV5-4 and TRBJ2-7; TRBD1 aligns across 8 bases. Germline-derived CDR1 and CDR2 are SGHNT and YYREEE (reference sequence). V shed 3 bases, J shed 2 bases, and the junction held 4 bases outside the gene matches. The CDR3 consists of 14 residues. This CDR3 reads CASSSRTGTYEQYF. As DNA, the CDR3 is TGTGCCAGCAGCTCCCGGACAGGGACCTACGAGCAGTACTTC.

The chain recombines TRBV19 with TRBJ1-3; D remains ambiguous. The V end lost 5 bases, the J end lost 0 bases, and 8 bases lay between the germline ends. The CDR3 runs to 14 residues. CDR1 and CDR2 from the germline V gene are LNHDA and SQIVND (reference sequence). CDR3 loop: CASSLRSSGNTIYF. The DNA for the CDR3 is TGTGCCAGTAGTCTCCGGAGCTCTGGAAACACCATATATTTT.

V and J are TRBV4-2 and TRBJ1-4; 9 bases map to TRBD1. With V trimmed by 4 bases and J by 8 bases, 14 bases remained unmatched. There are 17 residues in the CDR3. Germline loops: CDR1 LGHNA, CDR2 YNFKEQ. DNA of the CDR3: TGTGCCAGCAGCCCACCGGGACAGGGATCTTTATCGGAAAAACTGTTTTTT. Translation: CASSPPGQGSLSEKLFF.

Details on this clone: In the same sample, other DNA sequences code for this CDR3. CDR3 DNA sequence: TGTGCCAGCAGTTTAAGTGTGGACACTGAAGCTTTCTTT. Translation gives CASSLSVDTEAFF. The chain carries TRBV27 and TRBJ1-1; D gene uncertain. V lost 2 bases and J lost 3, with 7 bases in between. Germline CDR1 and CDR2: MNHEY and SMNVEV (reference sequence). This CDR3 region has 13 residues.

The gene calls are TRBV19 and TRBJ2-3, with D possibly being TRBD1 or TRBD2 (5 bases each). V lost 4 bases to trimming and J lost 0 bases, with 14 bases between them. The CDR3 runs 16 residues. Per germline, CDR1 LNHDA and CDR2 SQIVND (reference sequence). The CDR3 bases are TGTGCCAGTAGTACGCATCCGGGACCCAGCACAGATACGCAGTATTTT. Protein: CASSTHPGPSTDTQYF.

In its sample, this clone was seen a few times. The chain joins TRBV7-3 to TRBJ1-3; D ambiguous. The CDR3 is made up of 13 amino acids. Trimming removed 1 base at V and 4 bases at J, with 5 bases between. CDR1 is SGHTA and CDR2 is FQGTGA in the germline V gene. CDR3 in DNA: TGTGCCAGCAGCTTAATCAGGGGAAACACCATATATTTT. Its protein product is CASSLIRGNTIYF.

In DNA form, the CDR3 reads TGTGCCAGCAGCGCGGTGGGAGTCCGGGAGCTGTTTTTT. It translates to CASSAVGVRELFF. V usage is TRBV5-6 and J usage is TRBJ2-2, with D perhaps matching TRBD2 (5 bases). The V end was cut by 4 bases, the J end by 9 bases, with 13 bases between. Germline assignment: CDR1 SGHDT and CDR2 YYEEEE. This CDR3 comprises 13 residues.

The V and J genes are TRBV19 and TRBJ2-1; possible D gene TRBD2, 5 bases. The CDR3 is made up of 12 amino acids. The germline CDR1 and CDR2 sequences are LNHDA and SQIVND (reference sequence). Trimming removed 5 bases at V and 6 bases at J, with 8 bases between. The CDR3 nucleotides read TGTGCCAGTAGTCCACTAGGCAATGAGCAGTTCTTC. Its translation: CASSPLGNEQFF.

Notes on this clone: This specimen includes other DNA sequences encoding the same CDR3. The chain recombines TRBV7-2 with TRBJ1-1; perhaps TRBD1 as D (5 bases). Trimming stripped 3 bases from V and 1 base from J, with 12 bases between. The CDR3 is 15 residues long. Germline lookup yields CDR1 SGHTA and CDR2 FQGNSA. This chain's CDR3 is CASSLAGQGNTEAFF. The CDR3 DNA follows: TGTGCCAGCAGCTTGGCCGGGCAGGGGAACACTGAAGCTTTCTTT. Drawing the rest from reference TRBV7-2 and TRBJ1-1, the complete variable domain is GAGVSQSPSNKVTEKGKDVELRCDPISGHTALYWYRQSLGQGLEFLIYFQGNSAPDKSGLPSDRFSAERTGGSVSTLTIQRTQQEDSAVYLCASSLAGQGNTEAFFGQGTRLTVV.